This T cell receptor beta chain comes out of a study of T cells in localized non-small cell lung cancer. This CDR3 has 12 amino acids. Trimming cost V 5 bases and J 4 bases, with 8 bases left between them. Germline V gene sequence: CDR1 MNHGY, CDR2 SAAAGT. This clone ranks as medium-sized. Only in-frame clones appear in the TCRdb table, and some are missing; sequencing was by immunoSEQ multiplex PCR. This repertoire shows 2,600 or so clones, over 20% found once; its top ten account for 8.5% to 12%. Adjacent lung tissue lacking atypia was obtained at a distance of at least 2 cm from the tumor margin. The sequences come from normal lung tissue next to the tumor, collected before any cancer treatment. The sequence was obtained from an older male donor with stage I squamous cell lung carcinoma. The chain has TRBV6-8 and TRBJ1-2, with unresolved D. This CDR3 reads CASSPDIYGYTF. CDR3 nucleotides: TGTGCCAGCAGTCCCGACATCTATGGCTACACCTTC.